This T cell receptor (beta chain) was sequenced during a study of CXCR3-negative and CXCR3-positive naive CD8 T cells. The study, taken as a whole, reports: It was found that naive subsets had comparable surface CD5, and TCR strength was inferred from TRB CDR3 properties. Once cells were cryopreserved, CXCR3 expression went down partly, and most assays used fresh PBMCs. Naive cells that were CXCR3-negative or CXCR3-positive used TRBV-TRBJ genes alike, while memory cells diverged. More hydrophobic TRB CDR3s occurred in CXCR3-positive than in CXCR3-negative naive cells.

Of note for this clonotype: Its antigen is unidentified.

The V gene's germline CDR1 is SGHVS and CDR2 FNYEAQ. The length of the CDR3 is 14 residues. The TRB libraries of cDNA were built by UMI-labeled 5' RACE. From its re-call of the 5' RACE reads, TCRdb lists each CDR3 protein once, without DNA. Its table lists about 8,000 distinct CDR3 sequences. The rearrangement uses TRBV7-6 and TRBJ2-3. The TCR sequence derives from a human donor in good health. Some clones in this sample may be carry-over from other donors' samples. Sequencing was performed on naive CXCR3- CD8+ T cells from blood. Stated subset: CD45RO-CCR7+CD27+CD95- naive CD8+ T cells lacking CXCR3 (TNR3-). The CDR3 here is CASSLHLGADTQYF. The variable domain in full, completed from reference TRBV7-6 and TRBJ2-3, reads GAGVSQSPRYKVTKRGQDVALRCDPISGHVSLYWYRQALGQGPEFLTYFNYEAQQDKSGLPNDRFSAERPEGSISTLTIQRTEQRDSAMYRCASSLHLGADTQYFGPGTRLTVL.